This entry lists 7 T cell receptor beta chains sequenced from one sample in a study of blood T cells in healthy people across ages. PCR was performed a second time for about 7 to 11 cycles using a sample-barcoded 5' primer and a J-beta primer mix. One entry per CDR3 protein, called by TCRdb with MiXCR from the 5' RACE reads. Here the sample spans fewer than 650,000 distinct CDR3 sequences, roughly a quarter being singletons. The same specimen was also included in a second study, on T cells of mothers and their children.

The material sequenced was blood. Every receptor here comes from a boy under 10 years old in good health.

This clonotype has just a few counts. V and J are TRBV2 and TRBJ1-1; perhaps TRBD1 as D (5 bases). Germline values: CDR1 SNHLY, CDR2 FYNNEI. Trimming took 2 bases from V and 2 from J, leaving 15 bases between them. The CDR3 totals 16 residues. CDR3 amino acids: CASSERDFGSNTEAFF. Here the CDR3 DNA reads TGTGCCAGCAGTGAAAGGGACTTCGGTTCTAACACTGAAGCTTTCTTT.

V and J are TRBV9 and TRBJ2-5, with D tentatively TRBD1 or TRBD2 (5 bases each). Germline V gene sequence: CDR1 SGDLS, CDR2 YYNGEE. CDR3 length: 13 amino acids. Trimming shortened V by 4 bases and J by 3 bases, and 10 bases separated the two germline ends. CDR3 residues: CASSSGTEETQYF. The CDR3, as DNA: TGTGCCAGCAGCAGTGGGACGGAAGAGACCCAGTACTTC. The variable domain in full, completed from reference TRBV9 and TRBJ2-5, reads DSGVTQTPKHLITATGQRVTLRCSPRSGDLSVYWYQQSLDQGLQFLIQYYNGEERAKGNILERFSAQQFPDLHSELNLSSLELGDSALYFCASSSGTEETQYFGPGTRLLVL.

The chain has TRBV27 and TRBJ2-7, with D possibly being TRBD1 (6 bases). The CDR3 totals 12 residues. Deletions cut 8 bases from V and 3 bases from J, with 11 bases between. The V gene's germline CDR1 is MNHEY and CDR2 SMNVEV (reference sequence). CDR3 sequence (DNA): TGTGCCAGCGGGGCAGGGGTCTACGAGCAGTACTTC. It codes for CASGAGVYEQYF.

In its sample, this clonotype was seen a few times. The chain is built from TRBV3-1 and TRBJ1-1; 8 nucleotides match TRBD1. There are 12 residues in the CDR3. Trimming cost V 5 bases and J 8 bases; bases outside gene matches: 4. Germline V gene data show CDR1 as LGHDT and CDR2 as YNNKEL (reference sequence). The CDR3 nucleotides are TGTGCCAGCAGCGGGCGGACAGGGGAAGCTTTCTTT. This gives the protein CASSGRTGEAFF.

This clonotype was counted between two and nine times. The CDR3 bases are TGTGCCAGCACCCCCTCGATAGCGACTACCTACGAGCAGTACTTC. Translated, it gives CASTPSIATTYEQYF. J is TRBJ2-7 and V is TRBV7-8; D possibly corresponds to TRBD2 (5 bases). Trimming stripped 7 bases from V and 2 bases from J, with 18 bases between. Germline V gene lookup returns CDR1 SGHVS and CDR2 FQNEAQ. The CDR3 has 15 residues.

This clonotype came up a few times. The rearrangement links TRBV29-1 to TRBJ1-4; 7 nucleotides align to TRBD1. V trimming: 7 bases; J trimming: 4 bases; junction bases outside the gene matches: 6. CDR1 and CDR2 from the germline V gene are SQVTM and ANQGSEA. The CDR3 covers 13 residues. The CDR3 region is CSGQGDLNEKLFF. The CDR3 DNA reads TGCAGCGGCCAGGGGGACCTTAATGAAAAACTGTTTTTT.

The genes are TRBV25-1 and TRBJ2-3; D is ambiguous. Deletions cut 3 bases from V and 1 base from J, with 14 bases between. The CDR3 runs to 16 residues. Germline V lookup: CDR1 MGHDK, CDR2 SYGVNS. The CDR3 DNA follows: TGTGCCAGCAGTGAGAAGAGAATGGGCGGCACAGATACGCAGTATTTT. Protein: CASSEKRMGGTDTQYF.